One sample yielded the 23 T cell receptor beta chains listed below, sequenced in a study of T cell responses to AZD1222 COVID-19 vaccine. Clones were read by immunoSEQ multiplex PCR, and TCRdb kept only the in-frame ones, dropping some. The sample lists around 170,000 clones, around 88% occurring once. The sequences come from peripheral blood, collected 28 days after the second AZD1222 dose. These receptors came from an adult who received the AZD1222 COVID-19 vaccine.

The J gene is TRBJ2-7, the V gene TRBV4-2, with 7 bases that match TRBD1. Germline V lookup: CDR1 LGHNA, CDR2 YNFKEQ. V lost 4 bases, J lost 4 bases, and 10 bases stayed unmatched. The CDR3 covers 15 residues. The CDR3 DNA is TGTGCCAGCAGCCCAGTCCTGGGACAGATTTACGAGCAGTACTTC. Translation gives CASSPVLGQIYEQYF.

This chain connects TRBV6-2 or TRBV6-3 to TRBJ2-5, with 11 bases matching TRBD2. Trimming took 5 bases from V and 5 from J; bases not matched to a gene: 10. The CDR3 runs 16 residues. Per the germline V gene, CDR1 is MNHEY and CDR2 is SVGEGT. The CDR3 sequence: CASSAMLAGGRETQYF. The CDR3 DNA sequence: TGTGCCAGCAGTGCTATGCTAGCGGGGGGCCGGGAGACCCAGTACTTC.

The V call is TRBV27, the J call TRBJ1-5, with D unclear. CDR3 length: 13 amino acids. V lost 3 bases, J lost 5 bases, and 8 bases lay in between. The V gene's germline CDR1 is MNHEY and CDR2 SMNVEV (reference sequence). CDR3 sequence: CASSLKGDQPQHF. Here the CDR3 DNA reads TGTGCCAGCAGTTTGAAGGGTGATCAGCCCCAGCATTTT.

V usage is TRBV15 and J usage is TRBJ2-5; D remains ambiguous. The CDR3 contains 11 residues. V was trimmed by 0 bases and J by 6 bases, leaving 2 bases between them. Germline V gene sequence: CDR1 LNHNV, CDR2 YYDKDF (reference sequence). The CDR3: CATSREKTQYF. Written as DNA, the CDR3 is TGTGCCACCAGCAGAGAAAAGACCCAGTACTTC. The full variable domain, in which reference TRBV15 and TRBJ2-5 provide the parts outside the CDR3, is DAMVIQNPRYQVTQFGKPVTLSCSQTLNHNVMYWYQQKSSQAPKLLFHYYDKDFNNEADTPDNFQSRRPNTSFCFLDIRSPGLGDTAMYLCATSREKTQYFGPGTRLLVL.

The V and J genes are TRBV5-6 and TRBJ2-2; D not resolved. The CDR3 sequence is 14 residues long. Trimming cost V 2 bases and J 6 bases, with 11 bases left between them. Germline loops: CDR1 SGHDT, CDR2 YYEEEE. CDR3 loop: CASSFLVLAGELFF. The DNA for the CDR3 is TGTGCCAGCAGCTTTCTGGTCCTCGCCGGGGAGCTGTTTTTT.

The CDR3 protein is CASSHGQGAWQPQHF. CDR3 nucleotide sequence: TGTGCCAGCAGCCATGGACAGGGGGCCTGGCAGCCCCAGCATTTT. This sequence joins TRBV7-8 and TRBJ1-5, with TRBD1 matching 11 bases. V shed 5 bases and J 7 bases; nucleotides not matched to a gene: 7. The length of the CDR3 is 15 residues. Looked up from germline, CDR1 is SGHVS and CDR2 is FQNEAQ. The full variable domain, rest sourced from reference TRBV7-8 and TRBJ1-5, is GAGVSQSPRYKVAKRGQDVALRCDPISGHVSLFWYQQALGQGPEFLTYFQNEAQLDKSGLPSDRFFAERPEGSVSTLKIQRTQQEDSAVYLCASSHGQGAWQPQHFGDGTRLSIL.

The V and J genes are TRBV6-2 or TRBV6-3 and TRBJ1-5; D gene uncertain. There are 16 residues in the CDR3. Germline V gene data show CDR1 as MNHEY and CDR2 as SVGEGT. V was trimmed by 1 base and J by 1 base, leaving 11 bases between them. The CDR3 DNA is TGTGCCAGCAGTTACTGGGGAGGAGGGAGCAATCAGCCCCAGCATTTT. Its protein product is CASSYWGGGSNQPQHF.

The J gene is TRBJ2-6, the V gene TRBV5-1, with D possibly being TRBD1 or TRBD2 (5 bases each). V was pared by 4 bases and J by 6 bases, with 14 bases between. CDR1 and CDR2 from the germline V gene are SGHRS and YFSETQ. CDR3 length: 15 residues. CDR3 region: CASSPGALEANVLTF. The DNA of the CDR3 is TGCGCCAGCAGCCCCGGGGCCCTAGAGGCCAACGTCCTGACTTTC.

The J gene is TRBJ2-7, the V gene TRBV3-1 (or the pseudogene TRBV3-2); D is unclear. The CDR3 has 14 amino acids. Trimming cost V 6 bases and J 12 bases, with 24 bases left between them. Germline V gives CDR1 LGHDT, CDR2 YNNKEL (reference sequence). The CDR3 DNA sequence: TGTGCCAGCAGTCCCTCCCATTCTTCTAGTCAGGCGTACTTC. Translated, it gives CASSPSHSSSQAYF.

J is TRBJ2-7 and V is TRBV30, with 10 bases identical to TRBD2. V was pared by 3 bases and J by 6 bases, with 5 bases of the junction left unmatched. Germline V gives CDR1 GTSNPN, CDR2 SVGIG (reference sequence). This CDR3 has 13 amino acids. The CDR3 is CAWRLAGTVEQYF. The CDR3 DNA is TGTGCCTGGAGACTAGCGGGGACGGTCGAGCAGTACTTC.

This clone has just a few counts. The gene calls are TRBV10-1 and TRBJ1-6, with D possibly matching TRBD1 (6 bases). CDR1 is WNHNN and CDR2 is SYGVQD in the germline V gene (reference sequence). Trimming took 4 bases from V and 10 from J, leaving 14 bases between them. The CDR3 runs to 14 residues. The CDR3 DNA reads as TGCGCCAGCAGTGCCTCAGGGGTAGCCTCACCCCTCCACTTT. This gives the protein CASSASGVASPLHF.

J is TRBJ2-7 and V is TRBV29-1; 9 bases map to TRBD1. CDR1 and CDR2 (germline): SQVTM, ANQGSEA. Trimming at V came to 6 bases and at J to 1 base, leaving 10 bases not matched to a gene. CDR3 length: 15 amino acids. This CDR3 is CSVGGPGQGSYEQYF. The CDR3 DNA follows: TGCAGCGTCGGCGGTCCGGGACAGGGATCCTACGAGCAGTACTTC.

Here the CDR3 reads CASSSRGRSTEAFF. The CDR3 coding sequence is TGTGCCAGCAGTTCCAGGGGGCGAAGCACTGAAGCTTTCTTT. The chain has TRBV6-5 and TRBJ1-1; 8 nucleotides match TRBD1. Germline V gene data show CDR1 as MNHEY and CDR2 as SVGAGI. V gave up 4 bases and J gave up 4 bases; unmatched junction bases: 5. The CDR3 totals 14 residues.

V gene TRBV6-5 combines with J gene TRBJ1-3; D call uncertain. Germline V gene sequence: CDR1 MNHEY, CDR2 SVGAGI. Deletions cut 5 bases from V and 0 bases from J, with 8 bases between. The CDR3 has 14 amino acids. This CDR3 is CASSKEISGNTIYF. DNA for the CDR3: TGTGCCAGCAGTAAGGAAATCTCTGGAAACACCATATATTTT.

CDR3 sequence (DNA): TGTGCCAGCAGCCAGGGGATAACTGGAAACACCATATATTTT. Protein product: CASSQGITGNTIYF. The chain couples TRBV7-6 to TRBJ1-3; TRBD1 is a possible D gene (6 bases). CDR1 is SGHVS, CDR2 FNYEAQ, per germline. The V end was cut by 5 bases, the J end by 2 bases, with 10 bases between. This CDR3 contains 14 residues.

V usage is TRBV30 and J usage is TRBJ2-4; D gene unclear. The CDR3 has 14 amino acids. CDR1 GTSNPN and CDR2 SVGIG come from the germline V gene (reference sequence). The germline V and J ends were trimmed by 3 bases and 0 bases, with 9 bases remaining between them. DNA of the CDR3: TGTGCCTGGAGCCCGGGCCTAGCCAAAAACATTCAGTACTTC. This codes for CAWSPGLAKNIQYF.

This chain uses TRBV5-4 with TRBJ2-7; D not certain. V lost 2 bases and J 6 bases, leaving 12 bases between the germline ends. The CDR3 is 13 residues long. CDR1 SGHNT and CDR2 YYREEE come from the germline V gene (reference sequence). In nucleotides, the CDR3 is TGTGCCAGCAGCTTAGGCGTTAGGAGCGAGCAGTACTTC. This gives the protein CASSLGVRSEQYF.

The rearrangement joins TRBV4-2 to TRBJ2-2; a weak D match, TRBD1 (6 bases). Looked up from germline, CDR1 is LGHNA and CDR2 is YNFKEQ. The V end was cut by 0 bases, the J end by 8 bases, with 10 bases between. The CDR3 totals 14 residues. In DNA, the CDR3 is TGTGCCAGCAGCCAAGATTGGGGGCGAGGGGAGCTGTTTTTT. Its translation is CASSQDWGRGELFF.

CDR3 region: CASSYGYYEQYF. CDR3 DNA sequence: TGTGCCAGCAGTTACGGATACTACGAGCAGTACTTC. The genes are TRBV28 and TRBJ2-7, with D hard to call. The germline CDR1 and CDR2 sequences are MDHEN and SYDVKM. V was cut by 4 bases and J by 3 bases, with 7 bases left in between. The CDR3 sequence is 12 residues long.

This clone was observed a single time. The genes are TRBV5-1 and TRBJ2-6, with D perhaps matching TRBD2 (6 bases). Trimming took off 4 bases at V and 0 bases at J, with 14 bases between the two ends. This CDR3 comprises 17 residues. The V gene's germline CDR1 is SGHRS and CDR2 YFSETQ. In DNA form, the CDR3 reads TGCGCCAGCAGCCCCCGGCAGGGAGGCTCTGGGGCCAACGTCCTGACTTTC. It codes for CASSPRQGGSGANVLTF. The variable domain in full, with the rest retrieved from reference TRBV5-1 and TRBJ2-6, is KAGVTQTPRYLIKTRGQQVTLSCSPISGHRSVSWYQQTPGQGLQFLFEYFSETQRNKGNFPGRFSGRQFSNSRSEMNVSTLELGDSALYLCASSPRQGGSGANVLTFGAGSRLTVL.

This chain uses TRBV19 with TRBJ2-5, with 9 bases aligning to TRBD1. Germline loops: CDR1 LNHDA, CDR2 SQIVND (reference sequence). V shed 4 bases and J 4 bases; nucleotides not matched to a gene: 4. The CDR3 contains 14 residues. DNA of the CDR3: TGTGCCAGTAGTAACCACAGGGGGCGAGAGACCCAGTACTTC. Residues: CASSNHRGRETQYF. Full variable domain (remainder filled in from reference TRBV19 and TRBJ2-5): DGGITQSPKYLFRKEGQNVTLSCEQNLNHDAMYWYRQDPGQGLRLIYYSQIVNDFQKGDIAEGYSVSREKKESFPLTVTSAQKNPTAFYLCASSNHRGRETQYFGPGTRLLVL.

The V and J genes are TRBV5-5 and TRBJ1-2, with D uncertain. This CDR3 has 15 residues. The V and J ends lost 0 bases and 0 bases respectively, with 9 bases between them. The germline V gene encodes CDR1 SGHKS and CDR2 YYEKEE (reference sequence). CDR3 nucleotide sequence: TGTGCCAGCAGCTTGGTGGAGGGTCCTAACTATGGCTACACCTTC. Protein product: CASSLVEGPNYGYTF.

The chain carries TRBV6-5 and TRBJ1-2; D is perhaps TRBD1 (5 bases). The germline V gene encodes CDR1 MNHEY and CDR2 SVGAGI. V lost 7 bases and J lost 8, with 20 bases in between. This CDR3 has 14 amino acids. Written as DNA, the CDR3 is TGTGCCAGCACCCTCTCTGCAGGGCTACGAGGCTACACCTTC. Protein: CASTLSAGLRGYTF.